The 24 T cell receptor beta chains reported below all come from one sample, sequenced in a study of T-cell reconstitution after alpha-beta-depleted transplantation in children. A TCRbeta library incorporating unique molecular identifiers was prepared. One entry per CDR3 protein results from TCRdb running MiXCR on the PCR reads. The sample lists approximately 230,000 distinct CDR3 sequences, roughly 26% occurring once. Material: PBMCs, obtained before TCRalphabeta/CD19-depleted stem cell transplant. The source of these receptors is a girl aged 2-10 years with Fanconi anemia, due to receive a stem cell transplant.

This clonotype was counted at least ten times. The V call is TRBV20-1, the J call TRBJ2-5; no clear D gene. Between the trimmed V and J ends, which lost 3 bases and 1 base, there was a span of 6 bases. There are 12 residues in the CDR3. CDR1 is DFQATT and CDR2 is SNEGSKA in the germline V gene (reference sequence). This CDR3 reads CSARLFQETQYF. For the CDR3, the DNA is TGCAGTGCTAGGCTGTTCCAAGAGACCCAGTACTTC.

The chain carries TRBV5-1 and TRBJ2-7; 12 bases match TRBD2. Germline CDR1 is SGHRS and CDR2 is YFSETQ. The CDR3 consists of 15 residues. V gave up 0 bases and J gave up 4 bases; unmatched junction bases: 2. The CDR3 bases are TGCGCCAGCAGCTTGGCGGGGACTAGCGGGTACGAGCAGTACTTC. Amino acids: CASSLAGTSGYEQYF.

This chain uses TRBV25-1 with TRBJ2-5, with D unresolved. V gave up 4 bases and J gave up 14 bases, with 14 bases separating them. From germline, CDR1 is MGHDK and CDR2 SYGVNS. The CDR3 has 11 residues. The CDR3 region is CASSGVMLSYF. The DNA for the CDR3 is TGTGCCAGCAGTGGGGTCATGTTGTCCTACTTC. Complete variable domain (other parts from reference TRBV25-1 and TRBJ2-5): EADIYQTPRYLVIGTGKKITLECSQTMGHDKMYWYQQDPGMELHLIHYSYGVNSTEKGDLSSESTVSRIRTEHFPLTLESARPSHTSQYLCASSGVMLSYFGPGTRLLVL.

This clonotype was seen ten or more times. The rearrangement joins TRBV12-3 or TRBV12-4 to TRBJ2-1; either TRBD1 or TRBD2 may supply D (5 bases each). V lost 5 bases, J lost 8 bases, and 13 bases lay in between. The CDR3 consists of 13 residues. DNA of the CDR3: TGTGCCAGCAGTCGGGACCAACCTTATGAGCAGTTCTTC. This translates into CASSRDQPYEQFF.

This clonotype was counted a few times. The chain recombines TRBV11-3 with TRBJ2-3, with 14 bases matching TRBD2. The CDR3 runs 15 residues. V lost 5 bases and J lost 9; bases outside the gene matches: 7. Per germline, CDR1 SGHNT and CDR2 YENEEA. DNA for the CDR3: TGTGCCAGCAGCCCGGGAGGACTAGCGGGGGGAACGCAGTATTTT. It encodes CASSPGGLAGGTQYF.

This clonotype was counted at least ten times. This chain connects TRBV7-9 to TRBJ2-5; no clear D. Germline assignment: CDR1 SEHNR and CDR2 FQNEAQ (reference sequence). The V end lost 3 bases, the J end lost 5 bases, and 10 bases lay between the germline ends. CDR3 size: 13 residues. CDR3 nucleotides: TGTGCCAGCAGCTTGACGGATTCCGAGACCCAGTACTTC. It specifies CASSLTDSETQYF. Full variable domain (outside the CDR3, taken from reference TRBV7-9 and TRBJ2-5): DTGVSQNPRHKITKRGQNVTFRCDPISEHNRLYWYRQTLGQGPEFLTYFQNEAQLEKSRLLSDRFSAERPKGSFSTLEIQRTEQGDSAMYLCASSLTDSETQYFGPGTRLLVL.

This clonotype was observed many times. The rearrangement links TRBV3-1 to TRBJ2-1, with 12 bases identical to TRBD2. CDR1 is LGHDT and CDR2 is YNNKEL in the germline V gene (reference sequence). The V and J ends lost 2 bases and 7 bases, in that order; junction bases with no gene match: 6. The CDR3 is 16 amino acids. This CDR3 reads CASSQYSTSGRNEQFF. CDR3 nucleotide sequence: TGTGCCAGCAGCCAATACAGTACTAGCGGGAGGAATGAGCAGTTCTTC.

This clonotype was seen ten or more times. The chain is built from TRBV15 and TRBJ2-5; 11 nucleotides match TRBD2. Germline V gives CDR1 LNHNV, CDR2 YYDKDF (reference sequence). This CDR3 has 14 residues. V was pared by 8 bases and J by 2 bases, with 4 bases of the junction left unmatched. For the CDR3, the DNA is TGTGCCACCTTAGCGGGAGGGTTGCAAGAGACCCAGTACTTC. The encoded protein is CATLAGGLQETQYF.

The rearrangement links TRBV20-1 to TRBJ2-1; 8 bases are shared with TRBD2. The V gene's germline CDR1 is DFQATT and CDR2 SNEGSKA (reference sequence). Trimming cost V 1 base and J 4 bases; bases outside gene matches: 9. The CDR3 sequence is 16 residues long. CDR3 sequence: CSARVPQRERYNEQFF. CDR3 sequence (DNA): TGCAGTGCTAGAGTTCCTCAGCGGGAGAGGTACAATGAGCAGTTCTTC.

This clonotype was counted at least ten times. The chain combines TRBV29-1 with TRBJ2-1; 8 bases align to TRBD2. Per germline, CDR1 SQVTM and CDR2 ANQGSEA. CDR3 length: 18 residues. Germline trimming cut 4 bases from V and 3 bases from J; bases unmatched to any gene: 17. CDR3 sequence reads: CSVVRPTAGDLHYNEQFF. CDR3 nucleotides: TGCAGCGTTGTCCGGCCAACAGCGGGAGACCTTCACTACAATGAGCAGTTCTTC.

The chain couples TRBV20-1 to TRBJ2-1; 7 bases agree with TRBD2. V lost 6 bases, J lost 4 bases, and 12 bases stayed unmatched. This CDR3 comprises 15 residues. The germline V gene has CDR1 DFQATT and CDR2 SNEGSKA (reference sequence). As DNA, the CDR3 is TGCAGTGCGCGAAGTGTCCTAGCGGCGTACAATGAGCAGTTCTTC. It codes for CSARSVLAAYNEQFF.

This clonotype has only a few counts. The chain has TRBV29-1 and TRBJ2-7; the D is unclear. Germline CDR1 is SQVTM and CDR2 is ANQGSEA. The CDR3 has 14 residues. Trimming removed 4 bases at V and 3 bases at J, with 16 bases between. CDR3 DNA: TGCAGCGTTGTTAAGTCCGGCAGAAACTACGAGCAGTACTTC. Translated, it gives CSVVKSGRNYEQYF.

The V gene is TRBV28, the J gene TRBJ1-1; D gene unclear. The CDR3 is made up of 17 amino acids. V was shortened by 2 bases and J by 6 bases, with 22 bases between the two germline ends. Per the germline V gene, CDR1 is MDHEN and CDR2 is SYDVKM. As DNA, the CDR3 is TGTGCCAGCAGTTTAAGGTCAGTGACTAGGACGGAGCCTGAAGCTTTCTTT. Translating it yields CASSLRSVTRTEPEAFF.

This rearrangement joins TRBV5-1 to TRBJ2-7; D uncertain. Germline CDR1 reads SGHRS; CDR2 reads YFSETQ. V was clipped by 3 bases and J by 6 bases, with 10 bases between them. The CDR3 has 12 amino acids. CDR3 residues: CASSSRKGEQYF. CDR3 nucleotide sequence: TGCGCCAGCAGCTCAAGGAAGGGCGAGCAGTACTTC. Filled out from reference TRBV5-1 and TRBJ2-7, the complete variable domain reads KAGVTQTPRYLIKTRGQQVTLSCSPISGHRSVSWYQQTPGQGLQFLFEYFSETQRNKGNFPGRFSGRQFSNSRSEMNVSTLELGDSALYLCASSSRKGEQYFGPGTRLTVT.

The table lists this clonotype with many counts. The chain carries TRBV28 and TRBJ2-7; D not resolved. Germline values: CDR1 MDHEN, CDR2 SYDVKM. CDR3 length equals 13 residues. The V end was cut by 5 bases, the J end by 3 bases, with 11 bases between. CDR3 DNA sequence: TGTGCCAGCAGTCGACGTGGACGCTACGAGCAGTACTTC. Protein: CASSRRGRYEQYF.

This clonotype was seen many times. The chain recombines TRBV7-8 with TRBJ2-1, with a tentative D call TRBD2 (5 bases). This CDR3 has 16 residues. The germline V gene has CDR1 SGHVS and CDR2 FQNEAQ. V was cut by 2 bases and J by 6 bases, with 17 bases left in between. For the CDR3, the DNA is TGTGCCAGCAGCTTATGGCGTGGGAGACGCGGCAATGAGCAGTTCTTC. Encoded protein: CASSLWRGRRGNEQFF.

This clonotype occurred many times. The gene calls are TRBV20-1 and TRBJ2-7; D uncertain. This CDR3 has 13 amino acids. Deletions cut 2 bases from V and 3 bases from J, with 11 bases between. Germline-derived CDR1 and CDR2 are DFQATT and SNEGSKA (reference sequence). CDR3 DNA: TGCAGTGCTAGATTTACACAATTCTACGAGCAGTACTTC. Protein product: CSARFTQFYEQYF.

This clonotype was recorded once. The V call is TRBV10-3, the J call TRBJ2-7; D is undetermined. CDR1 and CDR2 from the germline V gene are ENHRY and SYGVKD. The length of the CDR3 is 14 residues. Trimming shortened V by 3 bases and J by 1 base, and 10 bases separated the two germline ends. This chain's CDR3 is CAISEVARSYEQYF. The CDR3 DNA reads TGTGCCATCAGTGAAGTAGCCCGTTCCTACGAGCAGTACTTC.

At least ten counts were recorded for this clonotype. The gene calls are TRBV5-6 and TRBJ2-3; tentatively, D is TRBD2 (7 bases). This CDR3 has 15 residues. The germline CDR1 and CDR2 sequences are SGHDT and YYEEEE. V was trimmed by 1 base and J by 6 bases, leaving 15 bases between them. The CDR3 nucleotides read TGTGCCAGCAGCTTGAGAACGGGGGGCCTTGATACGCAGTATTTT. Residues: CASSLRTGGLDTQYF.

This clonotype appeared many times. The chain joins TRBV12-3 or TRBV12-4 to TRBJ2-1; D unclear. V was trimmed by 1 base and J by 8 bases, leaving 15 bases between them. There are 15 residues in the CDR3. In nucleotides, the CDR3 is TGTGCCAGCAGTTTAGAAGTAGGCCTAAGGGATGAGCAGTTCTTC. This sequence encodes CASSLEVGLRDEQFF.

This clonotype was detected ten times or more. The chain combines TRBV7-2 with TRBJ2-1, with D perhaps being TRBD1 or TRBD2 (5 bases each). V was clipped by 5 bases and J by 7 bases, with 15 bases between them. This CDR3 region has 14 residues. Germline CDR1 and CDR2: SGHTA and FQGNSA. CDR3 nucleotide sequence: TGTGCCAGCAGCCTCAGAGGGGTAAGAAATGAGCAGTTCTTC. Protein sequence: CASSLRGVRNEQFF.

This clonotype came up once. The CDR3 nucleotides read TGCAGCGTTTTAGGGACAGGCGCCTCCTACGAGCAGTACTTC. Amino acid sequence: CSVLGTGASYEQYF. The chain combines TRBV29-1 with TRBJ2-7; 8 bases agree with TRBD1. V dropped 5 bases and J dropped 0; count of bases not matched to a gene: 6. The length of the CDR3 is 14 residues. CDR1 is SQVTM and CDR2 is ANQGSEA in the germline V gene.

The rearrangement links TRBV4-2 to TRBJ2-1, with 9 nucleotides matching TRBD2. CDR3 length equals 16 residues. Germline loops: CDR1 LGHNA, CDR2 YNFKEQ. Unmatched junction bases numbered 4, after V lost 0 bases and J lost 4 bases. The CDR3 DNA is TGTGCCAGCAGCCAAGAATGGAGCGGGAGGTACAATGAGCAGTTCTTC. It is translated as CASSQEWSGRYNEQFF.

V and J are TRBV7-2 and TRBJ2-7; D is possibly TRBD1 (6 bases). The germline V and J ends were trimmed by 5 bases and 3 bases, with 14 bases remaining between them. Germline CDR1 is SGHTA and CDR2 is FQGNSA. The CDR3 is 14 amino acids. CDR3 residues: CASSPTGRVYEQYF. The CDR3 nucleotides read TGTGCCAGCAGCCCTACAGGGCGTGTCTACGAGCAGTACTTC.